Each of the 3 T cell receptor beta chains below was sequenced from the same sample in a study of vaccination effects on CD4 cells after COVID-19 (dated by TCRdb to between 2021 and 2023). The ViraFEST assay stimulated PBMC with viral peptide pools and then used TCR sequencing to identify antigen-specific CD4+ T cell clonotypes by expansion. After more than 9 days of culture, CD4+ T cells were isolated with the EasySep CD4+ T cell isolation kit. The absence of prior SARS-CoV-2 infection in healthy vaccine recipients was confirmed by negative nucleocapsid antibodies before and after vaccination. Preparation of the library involved the immunoSEQ multiplex PCR assay. What TCRdb holds here is the immuneACCESS table cut down to in-frame rearrangements. Part of the clones is not present; checked against another copy, under half of the missing clones reflect an unresolved V gene, and the others are unexplained. Recorded for this sample are about 65,000 clones; more than 70% of them occurred a single time. The ten largest clones add up to roughly 3.1% of the sample.

Antigens for these TCRs are unknown. The specimen comprised CD4+ T cells from PBMCs cultured with HCoV-NL63 spike peptides, sampled before COVID-19 vaccination. Per the publication, the cell subset or site label means: HCoV-NL63 spike overlapping peptide pool stimulation. All receptors come from a human donor who received a COVID-19 vaccine.

For this clone: The limits of the CDR3 on the DNA are not certain, so only TCRdb's listed CDR3 is given. The chain uses TRBV12-3 or TRBV12-4 and TRBJ1-2. The CDR3 comprises 13 residues, both ends counted. The CDR3 is CASSSSGRRGYTF.

This chain links TRBV29-1 with TRBJ2-1; unclear D gene. Germline V gives CDR1 SQVTM, CDR2 ANQGSEA. The CDR3 has 13 amino acids. The V gene lost 4 bases and the J gene lost 4 bases, with 11 bases spanning the gap. DNA for the CDR3: TGCAGCGTTGCGGTAACAGATTACAATGAGCAGTTCTTC. Its protein product is CSVAVTDYNEQFF.

The chain links TRBV5-6 to TRBJ1-2; 10 bases fit TRBD1. Germline assignment: CDR1 SGHDT and CDR2 YYEEEE. Trimming at V came to 0 bases and at J to 6 bases, leaving 5 bases not matched to a gene. This CDR3 has 15 residues. CDR3 amino acids: CASSLAGGQGNGYTF. The DNA of the CDR3 is TGTGCCAGCAGCTTGGCCGGGGGACAGGGGAATGGCTACACCTTC.